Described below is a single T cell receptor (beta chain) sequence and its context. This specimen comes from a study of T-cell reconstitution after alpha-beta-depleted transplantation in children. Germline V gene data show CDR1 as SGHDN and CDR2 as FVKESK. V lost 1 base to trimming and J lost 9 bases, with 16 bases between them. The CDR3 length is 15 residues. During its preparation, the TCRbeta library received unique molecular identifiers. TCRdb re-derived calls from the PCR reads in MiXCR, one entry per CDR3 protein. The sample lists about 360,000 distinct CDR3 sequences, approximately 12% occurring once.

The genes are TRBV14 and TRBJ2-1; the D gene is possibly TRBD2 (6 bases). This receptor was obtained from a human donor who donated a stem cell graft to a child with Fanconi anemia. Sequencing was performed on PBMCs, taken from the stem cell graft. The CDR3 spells CASSQAHLQGGEQFF. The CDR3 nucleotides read TGTGCCAGCAGCCAAGCTCACCTTCAGGGAGGTGAGCAGTTCTTC.